The 3 T cell receptor beta chains below were found in one sample sequenced in a study of cytomegalovirus exposure and HLA in healthy donors. PCR employed 60 Vbeta and 13 Jbeta primers. The assay was immunoSEQ multiplex PCR, and TCRdb's table has in-frame clones only and misses some. This sample has 180,000 or so clones, with 72% found just once. The sample consisted of PBMCs. The receptor set was obtained from a human donor in good health.

The V call is TRBV18, the J call TRBJ1-4, with 7 bases that match TRBD1. Trimming cost V 4 bases and J 16 bases; bases outside gene matches: 9. The CDR3 sequence is 12 residues long. Germline values: CDR1 KGHSH, CDR2 LQKENI. The CDR3 sequence: CASSQGAGEGFF. In DNA, the CDR3 is TGTGCCAGCTCACAGGGGGCCGGAGAAGGGTTTTTT.

The chain couples TRBV10-1 to TRBJ1-2, with 7 bases lining up with TRBD1. Germline values: CDR1 WNHNN, CDR2 SYGVQD (reference sequence). V was clipped by 5 bases and J by 5 bases; unmatched bases: 5. The CDR3 contains 13 residues. CDR3 sequence (DNA): TGCGCCAGCAGTCCCGGGACAGCTTATGGCTACACCTTC. Residues: CASSPGTAYGYTF.

The rearrangement joins TRBV15 to TRBJ1-1, with D possibly TRBD1 on 6 matching bases. Germline CDR1 LNHNV, CDR2 YYDKDF (reference sequence). There are 15 residues in the CDR3. Trimming shortened V by 2 bases and J by 4 bases, and 14 bases separated the two germline ends. The CDR3 loop reads CATSRWGRGSTEAFF. The CDR3 region has the DNA TGTGCCACCAGCAGATGGGGCAGGGGAAGCACTGAAGCTTTCTTT.